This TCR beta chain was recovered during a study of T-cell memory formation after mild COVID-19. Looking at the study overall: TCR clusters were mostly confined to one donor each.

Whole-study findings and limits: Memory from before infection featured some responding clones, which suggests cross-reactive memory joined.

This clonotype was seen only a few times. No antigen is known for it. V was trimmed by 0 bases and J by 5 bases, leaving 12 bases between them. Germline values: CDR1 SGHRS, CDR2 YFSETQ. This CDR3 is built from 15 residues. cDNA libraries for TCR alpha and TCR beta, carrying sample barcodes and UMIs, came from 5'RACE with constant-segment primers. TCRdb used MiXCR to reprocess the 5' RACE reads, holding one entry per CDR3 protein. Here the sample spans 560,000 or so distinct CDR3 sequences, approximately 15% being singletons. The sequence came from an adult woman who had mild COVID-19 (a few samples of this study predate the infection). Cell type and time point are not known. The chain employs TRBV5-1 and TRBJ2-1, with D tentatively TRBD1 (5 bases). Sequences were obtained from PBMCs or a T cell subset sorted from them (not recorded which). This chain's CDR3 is CASSLERQINNEQFF. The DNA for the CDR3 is TGCGCCAGCAGCTTGGAAAGACAGATAAACAATGAGCAGTTCTTC. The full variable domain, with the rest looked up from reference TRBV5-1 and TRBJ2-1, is KAGVTQTPRYLIKTRGQQVTLSCSPISGHRSVSWYQQTPGQGLQFLFEYFSETQRNKGNFPGRFSGRQFSNSRSEMNVSTLELGDSALYLCASSLERQINNEQFFGPGTRLTVL.